The clone carrying this T cell receptor beta chain has more than one count but fewer than ten. The sample comes from a study of blood T cell repertoires in COVID-19. Source study methods: Reference gene primer amplification gave nucleated cell count estimates. Produced via immunoSEQ multiplex PCR; TCRdb's table is partial and in-frame only. The V and J calls and clone size were taken over from that table, and D and trimming were inferred from the DNA. The sample holds 130,000 to 150,000 clones, 80% seen once. The sequence was obtained from a man in his 70s who had recovered from COVID-19. The sequenced material came from peripheral blood.

The CDR3 sequence is CASSFIVPGGENEKLFF. CDR3 nucleotide sequence: TGTGCCAGCAGCTTCATTGTGCCTGGGGGGGAGAATGAAAAACTGTTTTTT. The gene calls are TRBV7-9 and TRBJ1-4, with a tentative D call TRBD1 (5 bases). Germline lookup yields CDR1 SEHNR and CDR2 FQNEAQ (reference sequence). This CDR3 region has 17 residues. The V end was cut by 3 bases, the J end by 5 bases, with 19 bases between.